This TCR beta chain was sequenced in a study of T-cell reconstitution after alpha-beta-depleted transplantation in children. Unique molecular identifiers were used in preparing the TCRbeta library. TCRdb recomputed calls from the PCR reads with MiXCR, one row per CDR3 protein. The sample records about 400,000 distinct CDR3 sequences, just over 20% being singletons. CDR3 length: 11 amino acids. The J segment lost 8 bases and the V segment lost 11 bases, leaving 5 bases of the junction unmatched. The V gene is TRBV12-3 or TRBV12-4, the J gene TRBJ2-1; TRBD1 aligns across 8 bases. Source: PBMCs from the stem cell graft donor, taken from the stem cell graft. The TCR sequence derives from a human donor who donated a stem cell graft to a child with acute myeloid leukemia. CDR3 loop: CADGQGYEQFF. CDR3 sequence (DNA): TGTGCCGACGGACAGGGATATGAGCAGTTCTTC.